This T cell receptor (beta chain) was observed in a study of patients and donors after allogeneic stem cell transplantation. The CDR3 totals 14 residues. V was cut by 6 bases and J by 1 base, with 15 bases left in between. Germline V gene sequence: CDR1 SQVTM, CDR2 ANQGSEA. TCRdb reprocessed the RT-PCR reads with MiXCR, giving one entry per CDR3 protein. This table holds approximately 170,000 distinct CDR3 sequences, approximately 24% found once. This clonotype was counted only a few times. The gene calls are TRBV29-1 and TRBJ1-2; a weak D match, TRBD1 (6 bases). The origin of this receptor is a human donor who was either an allogeneic HSCT recipient or a stem cell or donor lymphocyte infusion donor (not recorded which). It is not recorded whose cells these are; they may come from a transplant donor. The sequenced material came from blood, either unsorted or a sorted T cell fraction (not recorded which). The CDR3 sequence is CSVGRDTVNYGYTF. The CDR3, as DNA: TGCAGCGTAGGCCGGGACACAGTTAACTATGGCTACACCTTC.